The rows below give T cell receptor beta chains drawn from one sample of a study of identical twins. TCRdb reprocessed the 5' RACE reads with MiXCR, giving one entry per CDR3 protein. The sample has roughly 290,000 distinct CDR3 sequences, more than 6.5% seen once. These data were also filed under a second study, of yellow fever vaccine responses in identical twins.

What was sequenced was memory (CD45RO+) T cells sorted from blood. These receptors came from a young woman in good health. CDR3s include the opening cysteine and the closing phenylalanine or tryptophan. A D gene is named only where the DNA matches it firmly. A clone size is listed for some rows: how often the clone was seen (once, few, many), or a class if it is expanded.

clone_size	d_call	v_call	j_call	cdr3_aa	cdr3_nt
many	TRBD1	TRBV25-1	TRBJ2-3	CASSLPGGRADTQYF	TGTGCCAGCAGTCTACCAGGGGGTAGGGCAGATACGCAGTATTTT
many	TRBD1	TRBV10-3	TRBJ2-5	CAIRGQGGNQETQYF	TGTGCCATCAGGGGACAGGGAGGGAATCAAGAGACCCAGTACTTC
many	TRBD1	TRBV29-1	TRBJ1-1	CSVGSPGTGGPEAFF	TGCAGCGTTGGGAGCCCTGGGACAGGGGGCCCTGAAGCTTTCTTT
.	TRBD2	TRBV10-2	TRBJ2-3	CASSESGLAGSSTDTQYF	TGCGCCAGCAGTGAGTCGGGACTAGCGGGGTCCAGCACAGATACGCAGTATTTT
few	.	TRBV20-1	TRBJ1-5	CSASGRGGNQPQHF	TGCAGTGCTAGCGGCAGGGGAGGAAATCAGCCCCAGCATTTT
few	TRBD1	TRBV7-2	TRBJ1-2	CASSLAPGQDNYGYTF	TGTGCCAGCAGCTTAGCGCCGGGACAGGATAACTATGGCTACACCTTC
.	.	TRBV28	TRBJ1-1	CASSAEFGYGGGTEAFF	TGTGCCAGCAGCGCTGAGTTCGGATACGGAGGCGGCACTGAAGCTTTCTTT
few	.	TRBV9	TRBJ2-7	CASSVEGTFYEQYF	TGTGCCAGCAGCGTAGAGGGGACTTTCTACGAGCAGTACTTC
many	TRBD1	TRBV29-1	TRBJ2-3	CSVVTGVITDTQYF	TGCAGCGTCGTGACAGGGGTCATCACAGATACGCAGTATTTT
many	.	TRBV12-3/TRBV12-4	TRBJ2-3	CASSRNADTQYF	TGTGCCAGCAGCCGCAATGCAGATACGCAGTATTTT
many	.	TRBV4-1	TRBJ1-2	CASSRGEGLVGGYTF	TGCGCCAGCAGCCGAGGGGAGGGGCTCGTAGGTGGCTACACCTTC
.	.	TRBV7-8	TRBJ1-2	CASSLDFYGYTF	TGTGCCAGCAGCTTAGACTTCTATGGCTACACCTTC
many	.	TRBV5-1	TRBJ2-1	CASSLEGLSYNEQFF	TGCGCCAGCAGCTTGGAGGGGCTTTCCTACAATGAGCAGTTCTTC
.	.	TRBV7-6	TRBJ2-5	CASSLMGSQETQYF	TGTGCCAGCAGCTTAATGGGGTCCCAAGAGACCCAGTACTTC
many	TRBD2	TRBV6-4	TRBJ2-3	CASSSGSGGRDTQYF	TGTGCCAGCAGTTCGGGTAGCGGGGGCCGAGATACGCAGTATTTT
.	.	TRBV5-5	TRBJ2-3	CASSFFTTPGTDTQYF	TGTGCCAGCAGCTTCTTTACTACCCCAGGCACAGATACGCAGTATTTT
many	TRBD2	TRBV28	TRBJ2-3	CASSSLGRGGLADTQYF	TGTGCCAGCAGCAGTTTAGGGCGGGGGGGCCTGGCAGATACGCAGTATTTT
.	.	TRBV5-5	TRBJ2-1	CASSLGRGPSSYNEQFF	TGTGCCAGCAGCTTGGGGAGGGGGCCTAGCTCCTACAATGAGCAGTTCTTC
few	TRBD2	TRBV4-2	TRBJ2-1	CASSQDLGGGGNEQFF	TGTGCCAGCAGCCAAGATTTGGGCGGGGGGGGCAATGAGCAGTTCTTC
few	.	TRBV3-1	TRBJ1-5	CASSHSAGSNQPQHF	TGTGCCAGCAGCCATTCCGCGGGAAGCAATCAGCCCCAGCATTTT
.	.	TRBV20-1	TRBJ1-2	CSARDQTGALYGYTF	TGCAGTGCTAGAGATCAGACAGGCGCGCTTTATGGCTACACCTTC
few	TRBD2	TRBV20-1	TRBJ2-1	CSAPIFSGRANEQFF	TGCAGTGCGCCAATCTTTAGCGGGAGGGCGAATGAGCAGTTCTTC
many	.	TRBV11-3	TRBJ2-1	CASSLDSQSEQFF	TGTGCCAGCAGCTTAGATTCCCAGAGTGAGCAGTTCTTC
.	.	TRBV19	TRBJ2-3	CASSSRDRSTDTQYF	TGTGCCAGTAGCAGCCGCGACAGGAGCACAGATACGCAGTATTTT
.	.	TRBV7-9	TRBJ1-3	CASSFGGARDTIYF	TGTGCCAGCAGCTTCGGTGGGGCTCGAGACACCATATATTTT
.	.	TRBV12-3/TRBV12-4	TRBJ1-5	CASSFSGAGKPQHF	TGTGCCAGCAGTTTTTCGGGGGCCGGAAAGCCCCAGCATTTT